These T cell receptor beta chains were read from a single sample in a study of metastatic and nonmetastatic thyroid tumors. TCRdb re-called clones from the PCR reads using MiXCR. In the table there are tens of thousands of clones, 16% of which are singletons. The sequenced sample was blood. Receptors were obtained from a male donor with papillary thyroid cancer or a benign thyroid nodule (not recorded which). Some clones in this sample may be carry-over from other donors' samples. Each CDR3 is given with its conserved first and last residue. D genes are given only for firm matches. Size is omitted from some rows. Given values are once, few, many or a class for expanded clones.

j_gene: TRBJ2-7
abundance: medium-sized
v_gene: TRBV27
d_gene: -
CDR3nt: TGTGCCAGCAGCTCGGTAAGGGGAACACCCTACGAGCAGTACTTC
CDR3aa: CASSSVRGTPYEQYF

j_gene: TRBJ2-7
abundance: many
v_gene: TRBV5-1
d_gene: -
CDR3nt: TGCGCCAGCAGAGGAATTGCCGACAGCTCCTACGAGCAGTACTTC
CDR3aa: CASRGIADSSYEQYF

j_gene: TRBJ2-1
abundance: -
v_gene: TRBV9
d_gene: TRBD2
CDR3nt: TGTGCCAGCAGCCCCACTCCCAGCGGGAAGTTCTTC
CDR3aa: CASSPTPSGKFF

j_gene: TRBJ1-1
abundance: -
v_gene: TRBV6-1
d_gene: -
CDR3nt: TGTGCCAGCAGTGAAGCGGCAGGGGAGGGCACTGAAGCTTTCTTT
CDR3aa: CASSEAAGEGTEAFF

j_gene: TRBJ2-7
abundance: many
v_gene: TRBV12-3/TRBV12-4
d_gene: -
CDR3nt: TGTGCCAGCAGTTTATGGAAAGCCCACGAGCAGTACTTC
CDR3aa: CASSLWKAHEQYF

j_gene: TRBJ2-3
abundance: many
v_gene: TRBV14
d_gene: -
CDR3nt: TGTGCCAGCAGCCAAGATGCGGCAGCAACAAGTACAGATACGCAGTATTTT
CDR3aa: CASSQDAAATSTDTQYF

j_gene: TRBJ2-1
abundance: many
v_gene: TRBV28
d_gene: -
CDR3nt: TGTGCCAGCAGACCCAGCTTAGCGAATGAGCAGTTCTTC
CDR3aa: CASRPSLANEQFF

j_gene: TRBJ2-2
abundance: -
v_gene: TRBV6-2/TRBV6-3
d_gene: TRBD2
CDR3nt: TGTACCAGCAGTTCATGGGGGGGTGCCGGGGAGCTGTATTTT
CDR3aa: CTSSSWGGAGELYF

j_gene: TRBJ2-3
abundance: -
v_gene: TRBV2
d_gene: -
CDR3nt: TGTGCCAGCAGTGAAACAGGGTCCTCCACAGATACGCAGTATTTT
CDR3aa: CASSETGSSTDTQYF

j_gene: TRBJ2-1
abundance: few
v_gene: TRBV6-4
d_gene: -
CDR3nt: TGTGCCAGCAGTGATCGCGTCGGTAGCCGCGGTAATGAGCAGTTCTTC
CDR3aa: CASSDRVGSRGNEQFF

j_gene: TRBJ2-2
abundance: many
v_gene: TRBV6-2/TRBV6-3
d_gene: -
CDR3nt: TGTGCCAGCAGCCCGGACATCGTCACCGGGGAGCTGTTTTTT
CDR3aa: CASSPDIVTGELFF

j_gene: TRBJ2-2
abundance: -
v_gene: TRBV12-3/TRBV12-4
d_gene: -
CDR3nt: TGTGCCAGCAGTTTTGCGCGGCGTTTAAACACCGGGGAGCTGTTTTTT
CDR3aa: CASSFARRLNTGELFF

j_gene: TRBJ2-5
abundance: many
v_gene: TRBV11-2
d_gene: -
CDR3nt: TGTGCCAGCAGCAAAGGGGTAGCGGTTCAAGAGACCCAGTACTTC
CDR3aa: CASSKGVAVQETQYF

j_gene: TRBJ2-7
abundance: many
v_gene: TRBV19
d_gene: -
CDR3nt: TGTGCCAGTAGTACGTACAGGGAGGGCGAGCAGTACTTC
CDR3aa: CASSTYREGEQYF

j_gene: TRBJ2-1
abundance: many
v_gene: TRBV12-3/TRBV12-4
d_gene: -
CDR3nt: TGTGCCAGCTCGGGTGGGGGTCGCAAGGATGAGCAGTTCTTC
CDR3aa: CASSGGGRKDEQFF

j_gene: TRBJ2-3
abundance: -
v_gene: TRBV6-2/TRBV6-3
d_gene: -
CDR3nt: TGTGCCAGCAGTTACTCGGGAGATACGCAGTATTTT
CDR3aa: CASSYSGDTQYF

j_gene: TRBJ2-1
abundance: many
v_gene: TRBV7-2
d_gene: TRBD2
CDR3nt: TGTGCCAGCAGCCCCGGGACTAGCGGGAGCGGAAATGAGCAGTTCTTC
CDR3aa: CASSPGTSGSGNEQFF

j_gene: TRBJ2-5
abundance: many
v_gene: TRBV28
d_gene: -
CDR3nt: TGTGCCAGCAGTTTAACTCAAGAGACCCAGTACTTC
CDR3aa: CASSLTQETQYF

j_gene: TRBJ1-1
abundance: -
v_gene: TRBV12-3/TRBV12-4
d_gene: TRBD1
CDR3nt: TGTGCCAGCAGTTTAACGGGACAGGGGAACACTGAAGCTTTCTTT
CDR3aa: CASSLTGQGNTEAFF

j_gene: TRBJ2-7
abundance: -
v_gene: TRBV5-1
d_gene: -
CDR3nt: TGCGCCAGCAGCTTGCGGGCACAACTCGACGAGCAGTACTTC
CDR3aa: CASSLRAQLDEQYF

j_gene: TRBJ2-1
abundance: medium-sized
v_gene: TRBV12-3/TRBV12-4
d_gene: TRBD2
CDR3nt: TGTGCCAGCAGTCCGCCGGGACTAGCATACAATGAGCAGTTCTTC
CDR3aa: CASSPPGLAYNEQFF